The rows below give T cell receptor beta chains drawn from one sample of a study of shared clonotypes between healthy human individuals. Only in-frame clones appear in the TCRdb table, and some are missing; sequencing was by immunoSEQ multiplex PCR. The data hold 2 million to 3 million clones, with roughly nine tenths observed a single time. The sequenced sample was naive CD4+ T cells sorted from blood. These receptors originate from a man aged 18 to 30 in good health. CDR3s include the opening cysteine and the closing phenylalanine or tryptophan. Clone size, where shown, is once, few, many, or a class for clones that have expanded.

TRBV10-3	TRBJ2-4	-	CAISESGILAKNIQYF
TRBV25-1	TRBJ2-2	-	CASSEANTGELFF
TRBV2	TRBJ2-3	-	CASSEMSSGKTDTQYF
TRBV5-4	TRBJ1-2	-	CASSDSTGGHNYGYTF
TRBV4-3	TRBJ2-7	-	CASSQEIATGQSYEQYF
TRBV2	TRBJ1-6	-	CASSIGTGTNSPLHF
TRBV2	TRBJ1-5	once	CASGAATGINQPQHF
TRBV30	TRBJ1-1	-	CAWSGNRDTEAFF
TRBV29-1	TRBJ2-1	-	CSVEVSGTFDEQFF
TRBV7-9	TRBJ2-7	-	CASSLVPYEQYF
TRBV4-1	TRBJ1-5	-	CASSQEGGGGYQPQHF
TRBV10-2	TRBJ1-2	-	CASSFQTANYGYTF
TRBV10-1	TRBJ2-2	-	CASSPRTPSPGELFF
TRBV5-1	TRBJ2-6	once	CASSLGQVVSGANVLTF
TRBV28	TRBJ1-3	-	CASSLEQGAGNTIYF
TRBV27	TRBJ1-4	once	CASSLMGRFNEKLFF
TRBV6-5	TRBJ1-3	-	CASSTYFTGNTIYF
TRBV6-1	TRBJ1-5	-	CASSEGQPQHF
TRBV6-5	TRBJ1-6	-	CASSYIQGTGNSPLHF
TRBV19	TRBJ2-1	-	CASSNLGLGNEQFF
TRBV10-3	TRBJ2-5	once	CATRDRIQETQYF
TRBV27	TRBJ2-5	-	CASGDSYTETQYF
TRBV6-1	TRBJ1-5	-	CASSEGAARNQPQHF
TRBV5-1	TRBJ1-6	-	CASSLAGERNSPLHF
TRBV9	TRBJ1-5	-	CASSVGEVGQPQHF
TRBV6-6	TRBJ1-1	-	CASGGNTEAFF
TRBV30	TRBJ2-7	-	CAWSVSGQGVLSSYEQYF
TRBV4-3	TRBJ2-6	-	CASSHPPGTSGANVLTF
TRBV2	TRBJ2-1	once	CASSEAGSGLGRNEQFF
TRBV7-3	TRBJ1-4	-	CASSFSWSSRSEKLFF
TRBV6-1	TRBJ1-5	once	CASSMGFNQPQHF
TRBV19	TRBJ2-5	-	CASSAGLAGPGTQYF